This entry features one TCR beta chain sequence. No antigen is known for it. This entry comes from a study of T cell repertoires in cytomegalovirus infection. Background on the study: Alongside well-studied HLA-B-restricted CMV epitopes, recently identified HLA-C-restricted CMV epitopes were also used. Indicated by public TCR beta signatures were CMV infection and matching HLA type. Regarding the study as a whole: Within the response measured ex vivo, HLA-C-restricted CMV-specific TCR beta clonotypes were dominant. People with CMV and the relevant HLA were identified by cumulative public TCR beta family frequency.

The CDR3 runs 14 residues. Germline CDR1 reads SGHRS; CDR2 reads YFSETQ. The ends lost 3 bases at V and 16 bases at J; junction bases unmatched: 15. TCRdb re-derived calls from the reads in MiXCR, one entry per CDR3 protein. This table holds approximately 730,000 distinct CDR3 sequences, roughly 36% found once. This receptor was identified in a human donor in good health (CMV status not recorded). Some clones in this sample may be carry-over from other donors' samples. The rearrangement links TRBV5-1 to TRBJ2-1; 8 positions agree with TRBD1. The specimen comprised cultured PBMCs, sampled from culture after CMV antigen stimulation. The CDR3 protein is CASSSAGQGSSAFF. The CDR3 DNA is TGCGCCAGCAGCTCAGCCGGACAGGGCTCTAGTGCCTTCTTC.